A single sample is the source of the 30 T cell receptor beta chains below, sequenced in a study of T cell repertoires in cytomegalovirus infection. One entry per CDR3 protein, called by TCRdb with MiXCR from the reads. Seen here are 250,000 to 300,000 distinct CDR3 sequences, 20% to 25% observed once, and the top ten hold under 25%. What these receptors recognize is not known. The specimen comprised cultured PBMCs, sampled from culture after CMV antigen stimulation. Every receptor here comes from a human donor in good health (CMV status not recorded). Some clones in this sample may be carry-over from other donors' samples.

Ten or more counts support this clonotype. CDR3 protein: CASSTRDRVGNEQFF. For the CDR3, the DNA is TGTGCCAGCAGTACCCGGGACAGGGTGGGCAATGAGCAGTTCTTC. The chain links TRBV27 to TRBJ2-1; 9 bases line up with TRBD1. CDR3 length equals 15 residues. From germline, CDR1 is MNHEY and CDR2 SMNVEV (reference sequence). V trimming: 5 bases; J trimming: 6 bases; junction bases outside the gene matches: 8.

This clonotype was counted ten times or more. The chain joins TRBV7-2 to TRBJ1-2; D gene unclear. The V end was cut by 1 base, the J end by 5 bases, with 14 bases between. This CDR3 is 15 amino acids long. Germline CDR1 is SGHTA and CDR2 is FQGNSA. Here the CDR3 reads CASSLDHRDSYGYTF. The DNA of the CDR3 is TGTGCCAGCAGCTTAGACCACCGGGATTCATATGGCTACACCTTC.

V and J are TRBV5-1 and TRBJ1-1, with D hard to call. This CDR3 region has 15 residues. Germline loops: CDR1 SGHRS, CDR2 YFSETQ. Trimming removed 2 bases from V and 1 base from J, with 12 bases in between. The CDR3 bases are TGCGCCAGCAGCTTATCCCTTGGGCCGAACACTGAAGCTTTCTTT. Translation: CASSLSLGPNTEAFF. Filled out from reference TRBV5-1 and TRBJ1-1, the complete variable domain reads KAGVTQTPRYLIKTRGQQVTLSCSPISGHRSVSWYQQTPGQGLQFLFEYFSETQRNKGNFPGRFSGRQFSNSRSEMNVSTLELGDSALYLCASSLSLGPNTEAFFGQGTRLTVV.

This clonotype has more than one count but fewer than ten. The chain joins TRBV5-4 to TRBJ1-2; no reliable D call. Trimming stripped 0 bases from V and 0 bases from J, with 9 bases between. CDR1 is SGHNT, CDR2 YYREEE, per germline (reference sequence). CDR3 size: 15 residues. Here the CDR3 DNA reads TGTGCCAGCAGCTTGGGTGGCAGAACTAACTATGGCTACACCTTC. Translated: CASSLGGRTNYGYTF. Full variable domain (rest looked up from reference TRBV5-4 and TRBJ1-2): ETGVTQSPTHLIKTRGQQVTLRCSSQSGHNTVSWYQQALGQGPQFIFQYYREEENGRGNFPPRFSGLQFPNYSSELNVNALELDDSALYLCASSLGGRTNYGYTFGSGTRLTVV.

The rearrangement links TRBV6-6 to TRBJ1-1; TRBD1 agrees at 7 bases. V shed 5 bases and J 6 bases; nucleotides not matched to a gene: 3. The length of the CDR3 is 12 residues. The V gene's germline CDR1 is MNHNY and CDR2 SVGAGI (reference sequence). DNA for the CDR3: TGTGCCAGCAGTAAAACAGGGGCTGAAGCTTTCTTT. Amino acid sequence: CASSKTGAEAFF.

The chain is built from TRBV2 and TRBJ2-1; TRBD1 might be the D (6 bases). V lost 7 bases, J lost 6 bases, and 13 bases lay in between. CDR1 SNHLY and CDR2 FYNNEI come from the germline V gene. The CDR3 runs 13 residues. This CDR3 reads CASTRDTRNEQFF. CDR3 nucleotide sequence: TGTGCCAGCACCCGGGACACCCGCAATGAGCAGTTCTTC.

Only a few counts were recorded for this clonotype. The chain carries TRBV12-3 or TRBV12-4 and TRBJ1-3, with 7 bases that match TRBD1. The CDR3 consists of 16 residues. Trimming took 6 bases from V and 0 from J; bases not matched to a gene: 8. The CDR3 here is CASRVPGQTSGNTIYF. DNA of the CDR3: TGTGCCAGCAGGGTACCGGGACAGACCTCTGGAAACACCATATATTTT.

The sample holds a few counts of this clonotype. The DNA of the CDR3 is TGTGCCAGCTCACTGGGGCTGGACACCGGGGAGCTGTTTTTT. It encodes CASSLGLDTGELFF. The rearrangement uses TRBV5-4 and TRBJ2-2, with D maybe TRBD1 (5 bases). V was clipped by 7 bases and J by 3 bases, with 13 bases between them. Germline assignment: CDR1 SGHNT and CDR2 YYREEE (reference sequence). The CDR3 covers 14 residues.

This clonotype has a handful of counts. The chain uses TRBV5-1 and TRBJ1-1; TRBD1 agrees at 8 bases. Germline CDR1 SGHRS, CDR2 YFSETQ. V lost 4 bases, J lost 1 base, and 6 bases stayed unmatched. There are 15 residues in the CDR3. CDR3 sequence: CASSLYGTGNTEAFF. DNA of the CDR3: TGCGCCAGCAGCCTATACGGGACAGGGAACACTGAAGCTTTCTTT.

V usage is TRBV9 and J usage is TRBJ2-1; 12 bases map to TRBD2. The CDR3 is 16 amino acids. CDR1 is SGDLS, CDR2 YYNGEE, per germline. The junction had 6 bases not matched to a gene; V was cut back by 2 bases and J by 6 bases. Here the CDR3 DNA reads TGTGCCAGCAGCGTGCTAGCGGGAGGGCCCGGCAATGAGCAGTTCTTC. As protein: CASSVLAGGPGNEQFF. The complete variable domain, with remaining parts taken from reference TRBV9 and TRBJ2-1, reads DSGVTQTPKHLITATGQRVTLRCSPRSGDLSVYWYQQSLDQGLQFLIQYYNGEERAKGNILERFSAQQFPDLHSELNLSSLELGDSALYFCASSVLAGGPGNEQFFGPGTRLTVL.

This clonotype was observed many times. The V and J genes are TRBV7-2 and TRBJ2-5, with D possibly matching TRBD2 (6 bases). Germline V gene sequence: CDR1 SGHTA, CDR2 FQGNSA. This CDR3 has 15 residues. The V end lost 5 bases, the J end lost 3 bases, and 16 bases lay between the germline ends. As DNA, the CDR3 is TGTGCCAGCAGCCCTCGACTAGGGTCCAAAGAGACCCAGTACTTC. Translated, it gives CASSPRLGSKETQYF.

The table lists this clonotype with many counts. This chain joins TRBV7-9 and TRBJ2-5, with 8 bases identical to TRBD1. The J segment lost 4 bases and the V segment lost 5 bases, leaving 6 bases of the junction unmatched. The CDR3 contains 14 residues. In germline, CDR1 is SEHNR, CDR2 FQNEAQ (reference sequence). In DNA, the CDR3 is TGTGCCAGCAGCCCGCGGACAGGGACAGAGACCCAGTACTTC. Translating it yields CASSPRTGTETQYF.

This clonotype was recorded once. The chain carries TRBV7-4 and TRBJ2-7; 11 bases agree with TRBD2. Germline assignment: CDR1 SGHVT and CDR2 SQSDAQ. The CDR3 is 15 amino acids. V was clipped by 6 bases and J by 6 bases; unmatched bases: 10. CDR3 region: CASSHSGREIGEQYF. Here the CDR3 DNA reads TGTGCCAGCAGTCATAGCGGGAGGGAAATTGGCGAGCAGTACTTC.

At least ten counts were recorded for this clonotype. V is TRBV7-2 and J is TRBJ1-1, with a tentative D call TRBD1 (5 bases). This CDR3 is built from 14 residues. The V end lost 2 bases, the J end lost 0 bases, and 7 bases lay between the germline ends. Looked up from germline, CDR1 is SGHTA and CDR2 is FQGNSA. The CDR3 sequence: CASSLKGLNTEAFF. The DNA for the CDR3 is TGTGCCAGCAGCTTAAAGGGGTTGAACACTGAAGCTTTCTTT. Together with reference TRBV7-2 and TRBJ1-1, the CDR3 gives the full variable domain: GAGVSQSPSNKVTEKGKDVELRCDPISGHTALYWYRQSLGQGLEFLIYFQGNSAPDKSGLPSDRFSAERTGGSVSTLTIQRTQQEDSAVYLCASSLKGLNTEAFFGQGTRLTVV.

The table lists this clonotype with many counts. The CDR3 region has the DNA TGTGCCAGCAGCCCCGAGGGGGGGTATCCCTACTACAATGAGCAGTTCTTC. Its translation: CASSPEGGYPYYNEQFF. This chain links TRBV7-2 with TRBJ2-1; possible D gene TRBD2, 7 bases. CDR3 length equals 17 residues. The germline gives CDR1 SGHTA, CDR2 FQGNSA. The V gene lost 5 bases and the J gene lost 3 bases, with 20 bases spanning the gap.

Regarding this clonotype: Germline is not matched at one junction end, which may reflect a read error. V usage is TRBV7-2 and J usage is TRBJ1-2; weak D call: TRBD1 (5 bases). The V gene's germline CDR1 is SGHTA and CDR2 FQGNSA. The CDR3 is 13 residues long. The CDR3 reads CASSLDGRRLGAF. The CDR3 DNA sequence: TGTGCCAGCAGCTTAGATGGCAGGCGGCTGGGGGCCTTC.

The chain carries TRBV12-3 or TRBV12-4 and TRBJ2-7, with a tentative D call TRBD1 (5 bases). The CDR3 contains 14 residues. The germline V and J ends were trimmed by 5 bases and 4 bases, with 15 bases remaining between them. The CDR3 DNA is TGTGCCAGCAGTCCTCCCCTCAGGGTATACGAGCAGTACTTC. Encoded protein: CASSPPLRVYEQYF.

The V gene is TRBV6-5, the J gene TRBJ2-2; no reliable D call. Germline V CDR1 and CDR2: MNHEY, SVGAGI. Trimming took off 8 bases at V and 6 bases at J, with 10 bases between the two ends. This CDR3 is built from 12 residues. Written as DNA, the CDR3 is TGTGCCAGCCTTAGGGTTCCCGGGGAGCTGTTTTTT. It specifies CASLRVPGELFF.

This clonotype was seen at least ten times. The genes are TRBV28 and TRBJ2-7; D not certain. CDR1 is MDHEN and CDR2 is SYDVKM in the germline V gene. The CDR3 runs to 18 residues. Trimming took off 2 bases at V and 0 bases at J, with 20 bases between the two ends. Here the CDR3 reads CASSLQGFLVKSSYEQYF. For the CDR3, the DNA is TGTGCCAGCAGTTTACAAGGGTTCCTAGTCAAGAGCTCCTACGAGCAGTACTTC.

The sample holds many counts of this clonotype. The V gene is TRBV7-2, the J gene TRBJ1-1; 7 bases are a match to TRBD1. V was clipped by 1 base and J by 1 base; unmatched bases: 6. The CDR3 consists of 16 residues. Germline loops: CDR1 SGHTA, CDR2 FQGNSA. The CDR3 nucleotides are TGTGCCAGCAGCTTAGGAATTCACAGGGGGAACACTGAAGCTTTCTTT. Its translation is CASSLGIHRGNTEAFF.

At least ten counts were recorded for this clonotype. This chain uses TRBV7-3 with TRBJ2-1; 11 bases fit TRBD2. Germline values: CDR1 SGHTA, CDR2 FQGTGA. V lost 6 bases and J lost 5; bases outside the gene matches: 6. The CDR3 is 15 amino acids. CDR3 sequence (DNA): TGTGCCAGCAGTATGGGGACTAGCGGAAACAATGAGCAGTTCTTC. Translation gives CASSMGTSGNNEQFF.

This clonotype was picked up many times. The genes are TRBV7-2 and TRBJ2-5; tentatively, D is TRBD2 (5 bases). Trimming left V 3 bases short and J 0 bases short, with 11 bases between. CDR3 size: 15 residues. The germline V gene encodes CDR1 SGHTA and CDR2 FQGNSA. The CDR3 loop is CASSFYGLHQETQYF. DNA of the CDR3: TGTGCCAGCAGCTTTTACGGACTCCACCAAGAGACCCAGTACTTC. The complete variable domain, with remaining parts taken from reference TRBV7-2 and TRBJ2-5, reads GAGVSQSPSNKVTEKGKDVELRCDPISGHTALYWYRQSLGQGLEFLIYFQGNSAPDKSGLPSDRFSAERTGGSVSTLTIQRTQQEDSAVYLCASSFYGLHQETQYFGPGTRLLVL.

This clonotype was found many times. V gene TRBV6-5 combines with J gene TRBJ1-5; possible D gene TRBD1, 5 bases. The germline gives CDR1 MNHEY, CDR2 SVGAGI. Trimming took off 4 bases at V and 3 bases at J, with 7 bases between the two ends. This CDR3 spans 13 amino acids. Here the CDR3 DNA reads TGTGCCAGCAGTTCAGGGCCCAATCAGCCCCAGCATTTT. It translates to CASSSGPNQPQHF.

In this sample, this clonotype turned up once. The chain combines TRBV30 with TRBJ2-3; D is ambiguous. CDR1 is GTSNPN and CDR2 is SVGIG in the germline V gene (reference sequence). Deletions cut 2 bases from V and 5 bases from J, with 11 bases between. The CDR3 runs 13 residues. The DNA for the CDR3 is TGTGCCTGGAGTAAGGAAGGTGGAGATACGCAGTATTTT. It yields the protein CAWSKEGGDTQYF.

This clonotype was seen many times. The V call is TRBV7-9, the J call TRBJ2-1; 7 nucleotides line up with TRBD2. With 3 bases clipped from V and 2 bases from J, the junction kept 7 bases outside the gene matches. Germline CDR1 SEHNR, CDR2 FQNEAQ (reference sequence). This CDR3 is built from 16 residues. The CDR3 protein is CASSFGGGPTYNEQFF. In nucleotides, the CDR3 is TGTGCCAGCAGCTTTGGGGGAGGGCCGACCTACAATGAGCAGTTCTTC.

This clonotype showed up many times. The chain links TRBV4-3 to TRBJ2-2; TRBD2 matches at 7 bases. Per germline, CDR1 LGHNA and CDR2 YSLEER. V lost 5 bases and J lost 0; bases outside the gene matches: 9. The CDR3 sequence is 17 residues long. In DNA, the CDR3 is TGCGCCAGCAGCTCTTTCGGGAGGACCACGAACACCGGGGAGCTGTTTTTT. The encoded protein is CASSSFGRTTNTGELFF.

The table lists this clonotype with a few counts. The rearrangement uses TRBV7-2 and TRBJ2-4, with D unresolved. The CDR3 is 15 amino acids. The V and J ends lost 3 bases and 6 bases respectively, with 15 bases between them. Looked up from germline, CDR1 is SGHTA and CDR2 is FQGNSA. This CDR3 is CASSFRDTIRNIQYF. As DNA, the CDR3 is TGTGCCAGCAGCTTTAGAGACACAATTCGAAACATTCAGTACTTC.

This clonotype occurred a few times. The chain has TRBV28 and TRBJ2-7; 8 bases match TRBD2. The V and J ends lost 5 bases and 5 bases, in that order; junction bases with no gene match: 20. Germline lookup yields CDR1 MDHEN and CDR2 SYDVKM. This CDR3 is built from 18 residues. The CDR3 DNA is TGTGCCAGCAGTCCGCCGGGACTAGTACCAACCCAAGAAGACGAGCAGTACTTC. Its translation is CASSPPGLVPTQEDEQYF.

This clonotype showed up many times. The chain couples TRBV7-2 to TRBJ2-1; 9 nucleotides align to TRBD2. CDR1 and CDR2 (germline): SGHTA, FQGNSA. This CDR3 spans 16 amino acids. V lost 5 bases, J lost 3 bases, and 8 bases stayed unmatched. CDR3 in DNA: TGTGCCAGCAGCCCAGAGCTAGCGGGATTCTACAATGAGCAGTTCTTC. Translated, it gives CASSPELAGFYNEQFF.

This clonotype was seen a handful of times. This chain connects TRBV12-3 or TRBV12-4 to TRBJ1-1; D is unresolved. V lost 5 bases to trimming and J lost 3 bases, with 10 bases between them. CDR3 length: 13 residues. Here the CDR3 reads CASSVRSDTEAFF. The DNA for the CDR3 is TGTGCCAGCAGTGTCAGATCGGACACTGAAGCTTTCTTT.